This TCR beta chain was profiled in a study of T-cell memory formation after mild COVID-19. This CDR3 has 13 residues. The V end was cut by 2 bases, the J end by 4 bases, with 9 bases between. Germline CDR1 and CDR2: WSHSY and SAAADI. This clonotype came up a few times. Via MiXCR, TCRdb re-called the 5' RACE reads, giving one row per CDR3 protein. This sample has 240,000 or so distinct CDR3 sequences, with approximately 9% found just once. The TCR comes from a man aged 18 to 29 who had mild COVID-19 (a few samples of this study predate the infection). Cell type and time point are not known. The V gene is TRBV10-2, the J gene TRBJ2-7, with D unresolved. Sequencing input: PBMCs or a T cell subset sorted from them (not recorded which). The CDR3 protein is CASSEMVVYEQYF. CDR3 nucleotides: TGCGCCAGCAGTGAGATGGTAGTTTACGAGCAGTACTTC.